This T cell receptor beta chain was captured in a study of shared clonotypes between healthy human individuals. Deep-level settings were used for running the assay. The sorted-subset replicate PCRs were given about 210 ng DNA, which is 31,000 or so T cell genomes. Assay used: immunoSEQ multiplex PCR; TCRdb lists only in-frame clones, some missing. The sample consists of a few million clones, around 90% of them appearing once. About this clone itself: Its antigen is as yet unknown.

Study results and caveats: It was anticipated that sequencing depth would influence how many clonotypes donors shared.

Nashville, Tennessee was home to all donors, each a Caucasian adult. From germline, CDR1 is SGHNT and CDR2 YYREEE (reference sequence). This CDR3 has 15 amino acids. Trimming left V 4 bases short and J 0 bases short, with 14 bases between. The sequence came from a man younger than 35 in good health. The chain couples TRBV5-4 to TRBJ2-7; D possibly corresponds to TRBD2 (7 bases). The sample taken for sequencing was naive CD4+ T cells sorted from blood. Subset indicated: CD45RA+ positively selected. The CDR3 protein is CASSPGGASSYEQYF. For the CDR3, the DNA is TGTGCCAGCAGCCCTGGGGGGGCGAGCTCCTACGAGCAGTACTTC.